What follows describes a single TCR beta chain. The antigen is unknown. The data were taken from a study of cytomegalovirus exposure and HLA in healthy donors. General observations from the study: In a later analysis, DRB1 alleles had the most associated TCRs; HLA-C alleles the fewest. Presence/absence analysis assumed near-uniform sequencing depth across donors.

The CDR3 has 16 amino acids. Looked up from germline, CDR1 is MDHEN and CDR2 is SYDVKM. Trimming cost V 7 bases and J 5 bases; bases outside gene matches: 11. PCR employed 60 Vbeta and 13 Jbeta primers. Assay: immunoSEQ multiplex PCR; the TCRdb copy retains only in-frame clones and omits some. The table includes about 170,000 clones, 73% detected once. This sequence was found in a woman between 18 and 30 years old in good health and CMV-seropositive. J is TRBJ1-2 and V is TRBV28; 12 bases map to TRBD1. The sequencing sample was made of PBMCs. In DNA form, the CDR3 reads TGTGCCAGCATCACCGGCGGGACAGGGGGCAAATATGGCTACACCTTC. This encodes CASITGGTGGKYGYTF.